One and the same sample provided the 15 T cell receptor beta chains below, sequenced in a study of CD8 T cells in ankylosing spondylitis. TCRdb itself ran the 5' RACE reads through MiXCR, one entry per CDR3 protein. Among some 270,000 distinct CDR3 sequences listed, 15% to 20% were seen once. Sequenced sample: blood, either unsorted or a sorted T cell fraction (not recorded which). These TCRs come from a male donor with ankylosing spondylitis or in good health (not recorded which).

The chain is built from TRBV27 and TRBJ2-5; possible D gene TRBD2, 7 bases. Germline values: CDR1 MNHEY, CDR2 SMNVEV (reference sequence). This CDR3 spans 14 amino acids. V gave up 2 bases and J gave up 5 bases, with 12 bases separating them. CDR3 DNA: TGTGCCAGCAGTTTAGGGGGGGCGCGGGAGACCCAGTACTTC. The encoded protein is CASSLGGARETQYF.

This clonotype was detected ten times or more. This chain's CDR3 is CASSSRQGQGEQYF. The CDR3 DNA is TGTGCCAGCAGTTCCAGACAGGGACAAGGCGAGCAGTACTTC. The V and J genes are TRBV12-3 or TRBV12-4 and TRBJ2-7; TRBD1 matches at 7 bases. The CDR3 loop spans 14 amino acids. Trimming removed 4 bases from V and 6 bases from J; junction bases left unmatched: 9.

The CDR3 sequence: CASSFPLPRLATDTQYF. The DNA for the CDR3 is TGTGCCAGCAGTTTTCCCCTTCCGAGACTAGCCACAGATACGCAGTATTTT. This sequence joins TRBV12-3 or TRBV12-4 and TRBJ2-3; 7 bases fit TRBD2. The V and J ends lost 3 bases and 2 bases, in that order; junction bases with no gene match: 11. The CDR3 length is 17 residues.

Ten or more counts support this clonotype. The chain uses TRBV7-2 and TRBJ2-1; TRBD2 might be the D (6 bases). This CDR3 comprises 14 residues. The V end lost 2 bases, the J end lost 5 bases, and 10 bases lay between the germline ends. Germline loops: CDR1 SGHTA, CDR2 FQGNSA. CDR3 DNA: TGTGCCAGCAGCTTATGGAGGGACCACAATGAGCAGTTCTTC. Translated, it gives CASSLWRDHNEQFF.

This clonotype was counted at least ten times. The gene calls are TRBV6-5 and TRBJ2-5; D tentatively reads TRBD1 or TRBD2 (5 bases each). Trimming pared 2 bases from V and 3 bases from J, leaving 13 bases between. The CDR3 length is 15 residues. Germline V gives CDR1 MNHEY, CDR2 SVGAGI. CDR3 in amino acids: CASSYPGDGEETQYF. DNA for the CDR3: TGTGCCAGCAGTTACCCCGGGGACGGGGAAGAGACCCAGTACTTC.

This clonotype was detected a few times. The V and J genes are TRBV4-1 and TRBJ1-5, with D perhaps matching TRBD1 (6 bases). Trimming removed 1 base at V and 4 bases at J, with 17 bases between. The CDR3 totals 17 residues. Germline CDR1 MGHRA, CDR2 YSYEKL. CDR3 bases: TGCGCCAGCAGCCAAGCCCCCCAGGGGCTAGAGAATCAGCCCCAGCATTTT. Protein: CASSQAPQGLENQPQHF.

The CDR3 DNA reads TGTGCCAGCAGCGTAGGGGGAGGGACCAGCTACGAGCAGTACTTC. Amino acids: CASSVGGGTSYEQYF. The V and J genes are TRBV9 and TRBJ2-7; TRBD2 matches 7 bases. The CDR3 runs to 15 residues. Germline CDR1 reads SGDLS; CDR2 reads YYNGEE. After removal of 0 bases from V and 3 bases from J, the junction contained 6 bases not matched to a gene.

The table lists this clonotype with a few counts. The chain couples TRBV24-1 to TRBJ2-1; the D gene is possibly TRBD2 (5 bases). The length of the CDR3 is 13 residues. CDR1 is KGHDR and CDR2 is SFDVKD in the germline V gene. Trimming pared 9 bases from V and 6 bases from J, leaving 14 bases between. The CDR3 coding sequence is TGTGCCACCGGACTGGAGGACCTCAATGAGCAGTTCTTC. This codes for CATGLEDLNEQFF.

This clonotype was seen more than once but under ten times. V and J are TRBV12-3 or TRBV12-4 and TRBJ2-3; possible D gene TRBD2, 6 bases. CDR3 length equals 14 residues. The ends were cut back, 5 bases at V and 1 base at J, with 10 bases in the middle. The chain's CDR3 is CASSEGLGTDTQYF. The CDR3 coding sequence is TGTGCCAGCAGTGAGGGACTCGGCACAGATACGCAGTATTTT.

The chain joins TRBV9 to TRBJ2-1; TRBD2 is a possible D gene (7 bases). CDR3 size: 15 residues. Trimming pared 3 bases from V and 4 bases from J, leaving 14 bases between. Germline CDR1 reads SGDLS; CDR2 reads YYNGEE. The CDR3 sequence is CASSERERGYNEQFF. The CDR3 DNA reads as TGTGCCAGCAGCGAGCGGGAAAGGGGGTACAATGAGCAGTTCTTC.

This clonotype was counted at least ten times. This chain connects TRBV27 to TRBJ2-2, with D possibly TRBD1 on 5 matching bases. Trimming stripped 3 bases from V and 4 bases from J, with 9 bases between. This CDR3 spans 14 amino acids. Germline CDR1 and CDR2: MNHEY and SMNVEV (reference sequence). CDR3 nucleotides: TGTGCCAGCAGTTTTGAGCAGGGCACCGGGGAGCTGTTTTTT. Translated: CASSFEQGTGELFF.

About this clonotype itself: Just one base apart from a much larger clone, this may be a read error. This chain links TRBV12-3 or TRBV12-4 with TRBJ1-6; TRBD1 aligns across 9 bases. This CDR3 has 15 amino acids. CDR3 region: CAGSPGQGLNSPLHF. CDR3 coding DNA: TGTGCCGGCAGCCCGGGACAGGGTCTAAATTCACCCCTCCACTTT.

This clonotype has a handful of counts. The CDR3 sequence is CSAREVGGLSSYEQYF. The CDR3 nucleotides read TGCAGTGCTAGAGAGGTGGGCGGGCTGAGCTCCTACGAGCAGTACTTC. This rearrangement joins TRBV20-1 to TRBJ2-7; D is possibly TRBD2 (5 bases). Germline-derived CDR1 and CDR2 are DFQATT and SNEGSKA (reference sequence). The CDR3 consists of 16 residues. V was shortened by 0 bases and J by 0 bases, with 15 bases between the two germline ends.

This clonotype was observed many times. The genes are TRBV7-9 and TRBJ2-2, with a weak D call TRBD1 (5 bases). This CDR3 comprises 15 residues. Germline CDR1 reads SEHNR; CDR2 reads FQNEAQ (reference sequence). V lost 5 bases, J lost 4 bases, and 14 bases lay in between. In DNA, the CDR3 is TGTGCCAGCAGCATAGGGGAAAGAAGCACCGGGGAGCTGTTTTTT. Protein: CASSIGERSTGELFF. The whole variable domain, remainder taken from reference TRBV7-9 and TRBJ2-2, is DTGVSQNPRHKITKRGQNVTFRCDPISEHNRLYWYRQTLGQGPEFLTYFQNEAQLEKSRLLSDRFSAERPKGSFSTLEIQRTEQGDSAMYLCASSIGERSTGELFFGEGSRLTVL.

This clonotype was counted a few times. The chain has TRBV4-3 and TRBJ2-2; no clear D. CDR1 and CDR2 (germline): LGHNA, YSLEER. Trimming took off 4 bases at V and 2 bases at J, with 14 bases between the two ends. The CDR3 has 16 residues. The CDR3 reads CASSLRTELNTGELFF. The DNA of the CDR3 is TGCGCCAGCAGCCTTCGGACGGAGCTTAACACCGGGGAGCTGTTTTTT.